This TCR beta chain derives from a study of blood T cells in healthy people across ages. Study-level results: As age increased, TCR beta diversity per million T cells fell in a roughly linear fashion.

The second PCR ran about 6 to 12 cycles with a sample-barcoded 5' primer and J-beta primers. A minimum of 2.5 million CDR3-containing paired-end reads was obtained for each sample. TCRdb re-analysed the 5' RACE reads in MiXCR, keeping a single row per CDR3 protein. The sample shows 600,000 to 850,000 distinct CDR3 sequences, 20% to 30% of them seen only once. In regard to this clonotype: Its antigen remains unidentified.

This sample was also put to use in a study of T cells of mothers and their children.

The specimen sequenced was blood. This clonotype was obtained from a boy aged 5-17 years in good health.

CDR3 bases: TGTGCCAGCAGCAGTGACAGGGGGGTAGAAAAACTGTTTTTT. This gives the protein CASSSDRGVEKLFF. The rearrangement links TRBV21-1 to TRBJ1-4; TRBD1, the table's D call, lacks a check against the DNA. TRBV21-1 is a pseudogene segment. CDR3 length: 14 amino acids.